One and the same sample provided the 22 T cell receptor beta chains below, sequenced in a study of T cell repertoires in cytomegalovirus infection. No antigens are known for them. TCRdb processed the reads anew with MiXCR; each CDR3 protein has one entry. The profile covers about 770,000 distinct CDR3 sequences, with about 28% appearing a single time and roughly 13% taken by the ten largest. The specimen was cultured CD8+ T cells from PBMCs, collected from culture after CMV antigen stimulation. The receptors here all came from a human donor in good health (CMV status not recorded). Some clones in this sample may be carry-over from other donors' samples.

The chain carries TRBV20-1 and TRBJ2-7; the D gene could be TRBD1 or TRBD2 (5 bases each). Germline values: CDR1 DFQATT, CDR2 SNEGSKA (reference sequence). V lost 6 bases and J 2 bases, leaving 14 bases between the germline ends. CDR3 size: 13 residues. The CDR3: CSAGATGTYEQYV. Here the CDR3 DNA reads TGCAGTGCCGGGGCCACCGGCACCTACGAGCAGTACGTC.

In its sample, this clonotype was seen a few times. The chain carries TRBV6-1 and TRBJ2-2, with TRBD2 matching over 13 bases. The germline V gene encodes CDR1 MNHNS and CDR2 SASEGT. V shed 2 bases, J shed 6 bases, and the junction held 3 bases outside the gene matches. CDR3 length: 16 residues. As DNA, the CDR3 is TGTGCCAGCAGTGAACGTGGACTAGCGGGGGCCGGGGAGCTGTTTTTT. Protein product: CASSERGLAGAGELFF.

The chain recombines TRBV12-3 or TRBV12-4 with TRBJ2-3, with no clear D. The CDR3 is 16 residues long. The V end was cut by 1 base, the J end by 6 bases, with 17 bases between. In DNA, the CDR3 is TGTGCCAGCAGTTTAGGAGCAATAGTTGGCGCTGATACGCAGTATTTT. It is translated as CASSLGAIVGADTQYF.

This clonotype came up a few times. V gene TRBV6-8 combines with J gene TRBJ2-2; TRBD2 might be the D (6 bases). The CDR3 covers 15 residues. Trimming shortened V by 0 bases and J by 4 bases, and 9 bases separated the two germline ends. The germline V gene encodes CDR1 MNHGY and CDR2 SAAAGT. The CDR3 sequence: CASSYSSGSTGELFF. The CDR3 DNA reads as TGTGCCAGCAGTTACTCGAGCGGGTCCACCGGGGAGCTGTTTTTT.

The chain links TRBV7-9 to TRBJ2-7; 8 bases fit TRBD1. V trimming: 4 bases; J trimming: 5 bases; junction bases outside the gene matches: 7. In germline, CDR1 is SEHNR, CDR2 FQNEAQ (reference sequence). CDR3 size: 14 residues. CDR3 residues: CASSSMDRAHEQYV. Here the CDR3 DNA reads TGTGCCAGCAGCTCCATGGACAGGGCCCACGAGCAGTACGTC.

In its sample, this clonotype was seen a few times. The chain recombines TRBV4-2 with TRBJ2-7; no firm D call. This CDR3 is 15 amino acids long. The germline V and J ends were trimmed by 0 bases and 4 bases, with 13 bases remaining between them. Germline CDR1 LGHNA, CDR2 YNFKEQ. CDR3 loop: CASSQETQNIYEQYF. CDR3 sequence (DNA): TGTGCCAGCAGCCAAGAAACCCAGAATATATACGAGCAGTACTTC.

This clonotype was seen a few times. In nucleotides, the CDR3 is TGTGCCAGCAGCTCCCAATCGACAGGAACCTACGAGCAGTACTTC. Amino acid sequence: CASSSQSTGTYEQYF. The genes are TRBV7-9 and TRBJ2-7, with a tentative D call TRBD1 (6 bases). CDR1 SEHNR and CDR2 FQNEAQ come from the germline V gene (reference sequence). The CDR3 runs 15 residues. V dropped 4 bases and J dropped 2 bases, with 15 bases sitting between them.

The chain employs TRBV6-4 and TRBJ2-3, with 7 bases identical to TRBD1. The CDR3 covers 13 residues. V shed 10 bases and J 2 bases; nucleotides not matched to a gene: 6. Germline V gene lookup returns CDR1 MRHNA and CDR2 SNTAGT. The CDR3: CATAEGATDTQYF. The CDR3 DNA reads as TGTGCCACAGCCGAGGGGGCCACAGATACGCAGTATTTT.

The chain couples TRBV27 to TRBJ1-5, with D perhaps matching TRBD1 (6 bases). Germline CDR1 and CDR2: MNHEY and SMNVEV (reference sequence). The V end was cut by 5 bases, the J end by 6 bases, with 17 bases between. This CDR3 spans 15 amino acids. The CDR3 nucleotides are TGTGCCAGCAGTCCCGGGGGGGGGCAGAGTCAGCCCCAGCATTTT. Protein sequence: CASSPGGGQSQPQHF.

This clonotype was seen more than once but under ten times. The CDR3 here is CASSPLSGTSTDTQYF. CDR3 coding DNA: TGTGCCAGCAGCCCCCTGTCGGGGACTAGCACAGATACGCAGTATTTT. V usage is TRBV12-3 or TRBV12-4 and J usage is TRBJ2-3; maybe TRBD2 (6 bases). Trimming left V 6 bases short and J 0 bases short, with 16 bases between. The CDR3 is made up of 16 amino acids.

The chain has TRBV5-4 and TRBJ1-1, with TRBD1 identical over 9 bases. After removal of 4 bases from V and 1 base from J, the junction contained 5 bases not matched to a gene. Germline V gives CDR1 SGHNT, CDR2 YYREEE (reference sequence). This CDR3 has 15 residues. In DNA form, the CDR3 reads TGTGCCAGCAGCGGCTGGACAGGGGCGAACACTGAAGCTTTCTTT. It is translated as CASSGWTGANTEAFF.

This chain uses TRBV20-1 with TRBJ1-2, with unresolved D. Germline CDR1 and CDR2: DFQATT and SNEGSKA (reference sequence). The germline V and J ends were trimmed by 4 bases and 5 bases, with 11 bases remaining between them. This CDR3 has 12 residues. CDR3 bases: TGCAGTGCTATCCTACGAGAATATGGCTACACCTTC. It is translated as CSAILREYGYTF.

This clonotype was seen repeatedly, ten times or more. The V call is TRBV7-2, the J call TRBJ2-1, with TRBD1 matching 12 bases. There are 15 residues in the CDR3. Germline CDR1 is SGHTA and CDR2 is FQGNSA. With 5 bases clipped from V and 10 bases from J, the junction kept 9 bases outside the gene matches. The CDR3 DNA reads as TGTGCCAGCAGCCACCGGGACAGGGGGCAGCGGGAGCAGTTCTTC. Translated, it gives CASSHRDRGQREQFF.

This clonotype was observed many times. The V gene is TRBV12-3 or TRBV12-4, the J gene TRBJ1-3; D is ambiguous. CDR3 length: 14 amino acids. V was trimmed by 1 base and J by 0 bases, leaving 4 bases between them. CDR3 protein: CASSLVSSGNTIYF. The CDR3 DNA sequence: TGTGCCAGCAGTTTAGTGAGCTCTGGAAACACCATATATTTT.

The CDR3 loop is CASSLSGNRNTIYF. Written as DNA, the CDR3 is TGTGCCAGCAGCTTGTCGGGGAATCGAAACACCATATATTTT. The rearrangement joins TRBV5-6 to TRBJ1-3; no reliable D call. Trimming took 1 base from V and 5 from J, leaving 10 bases between them. Germline V gene data show CDR1 as SGHDT and CDR2 as YYEEEE. The length of the CDR3 is 14 residues.

This chain links TRBV29-1 with TRBJ1-4; no clear D. Trimming stripped 7 bases from V and 0 bases from J, with 15 bases between. Germline assignment: CDR1 SQVTM and CDR2 ANQGSEA. The CDR3 is 15 residues long. CDR3 amino acids: CSAVLGETTNEKLFF. The CDR3, as DNA: TGCAGCGCTGTACTTGGGGAGACAACTAATGAAAAACTGTTTTTT.

This clonotype came up a few times. The chain has TRBV7-9 and TRBJ2-1; D is undetermined. Deletions cut 5 bases from V and 7 bases from J, with 18 bases between. There are 15 residues in the CDR3. Germline V gene lookup returns CDR1 SEHNR and CDR2 FQNEAQ (reference sequence). In DNA form, the CDR3 reads TGTGCCAGCAGCCCAGAAAATGGAGAATGGAATGAGCAGTTCTTC. It codes for CASSPENGEWNEQFF.

This clonotype was recorded a few times. The V gene is TRBV23-1, the J gene TRBJ2-1, with D possibly being TRBD1 (6 bases). TRBV23-1 is designated an ORF whose function remains uncertain. The CDR3 spans 16 residues. V lost 0 bases, J lost 5 bases, and 14 bases lay in between. CDR3 amino acids: CASSQSVDRPHNEQFF. The CDR3, as DNA: TGCGCCAGCAGTCAATCGGTAGACAGGCCACACAATGAGCAGTTCTTC.

This clonotype appeared many times. This chain uses TRBV7-8 with TRBJ2-3; 10 nucleotides line up with TRBD2. Germline trimming cut 1 base from V and 5 bases from J; bases unmatched to any gene: 9. Germline-derived CDR1 and CDR2 are SGHVS and FQNEAQ. This CDR3 is built from 17 residues. The CDR3 here is CASSLVDSGGRGDTQYF. DNA for the CDR3: TGTGCCAGCAGCTTAGTAGATAGCGGGGGGCGGGGAGATACGCAGTATTTT.

The chain couples TRBV27 to TRBJ1-5; 7 bases align to TRBD1. This CDR3 region has 16 residues. The V segment lost 5 bases and the J segment 0 bases; nucleotides outside the gene matches: 7. The germline CDR1 and CDR2 sequences are MNHEY and SMNVEV (reference sequence). The CDR3 loop reads CASSAAWTGSNQPQHF. The CDR3 region has the DNA TGTGCCAGCAGTGCCGCCTGGACAGGTAGCAATCAGCCCCAGCATTTT.

The chain couples TRBV5-4 to TRBJ2-7; the match to TRBD2 covers 10 bases. Germline assignment: CDR1 SGHNT and CDR2 YYREEE (reference sequence). The ends lost 0 bases at V and 5 bases at J; junction bases unmatched: 5. This CDR3 spans 15 amino acids. CDR3 loop: CASSLESGGAHEQYF. For the CDR3, the DNA is TGTGCCAGCAGCTTGGAAAGCGGGGGGGCCCACGAGCAGTACTTC.

This clonotype was seen a handful of times. The gene calls are TRBV7-9 and TRBJ1-2; a possible D gene is TRBD1 (5 bases). Germline CDR1 and CDR2: SEHNR and FQNEAQ (reference sequence). CDR3 length: 14 residues. Between the trimmed V and J ends, which lost 0 bases and 5 bases, there was a span of 10 bases. CDR3 loop: CASSLAGTEYGYTF. As DNA, the CDR3 is TGTGCCAGCAGCTTAGCCGGGACGGAGTATGGCTACACCTTC.